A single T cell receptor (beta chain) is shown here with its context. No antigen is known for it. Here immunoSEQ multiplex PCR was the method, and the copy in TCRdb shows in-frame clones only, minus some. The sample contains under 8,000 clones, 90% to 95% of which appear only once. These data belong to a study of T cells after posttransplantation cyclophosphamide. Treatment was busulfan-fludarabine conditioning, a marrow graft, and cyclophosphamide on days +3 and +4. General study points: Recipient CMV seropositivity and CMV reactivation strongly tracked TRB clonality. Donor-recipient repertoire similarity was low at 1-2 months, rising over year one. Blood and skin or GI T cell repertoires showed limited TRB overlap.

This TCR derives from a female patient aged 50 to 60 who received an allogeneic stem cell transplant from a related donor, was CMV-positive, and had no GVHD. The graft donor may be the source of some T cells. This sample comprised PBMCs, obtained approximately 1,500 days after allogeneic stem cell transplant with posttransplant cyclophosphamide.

The CDR3 is CASSSSPGQHGYTF. The CDR3 nucleotides are TGTGCCAGCAGCTCCTCCCCGGGACAGCATGGCTACACCTTC. The rearrangement links TRBV5-5 to TRBJ1-2; 7 bases agree with TRBD1. The CDR3 length is 14 residues. Germline V gene data show CDR1 as SGHKS and CDR2 as YYEKEE (reference sequence). With 3 bases clipped from V and 6 bases from J, the junction kept 8 bases outside the gene matches.